This passage covers 20 T cell receptor beta chains from one sample sequenced in a study of post-analysis software for immune sequencing data. Study-level results: Five or six TRBV segments, TRBV5-6, TRBV5-1 and TRBV20-1 among them, were found more frequent in patients than controls.

cDNA libraries for TCR beta contained unique molecular identifiers. One entry per CDR3 protein, called by TCRdb with MiXCR from the PCR reads. The table includes about 770,000 distinct CDR3 sequences, under 60% detected once. These TCRs are of unknown antigen specificity. The sequenced sample consisted of blood. The receptors stem from a girl aged 5-17 years with multiple sclerosis.

On this clonotype: The junction and the germline gene differ at one end; a read error may be behind it. This sequence joins TRBV5-6 and TRBJ1-3, with D hard to call. CDR1 is SGHDT, CDR2 YYEEEE, per germline. This CDR3 has 13 amino acids. The CDR3 region has the DNA TGTGCCAGCAGCTACTACAGTGGAAGCACCATATATTTT. Protein: CASSYYSGSTIYF.

On this clonotype itself: A read error may produce the germline difference seen at one junction end. The rearrangement links TRBV7-7 to TRBJ2-1; TRBD1 matches 7 bases. The CDR3 totals 15 residues. Germline CDR1 and CDR2: SSHAT and FNYEAQ (reference sequence). The CDR3 DNA sequence: TGTGCTAGCAGCTTAGACACAGGGGCGCCCTATGAGCAGTTCTTC. Encoded protein: CASSLDTGAPYEQFF.

V usage is TRBV11-2 and J usage is TRBJ2-5, with D possibly called TRBD1 or TRBD2 (5 bases each). CDR1 is SGHAT, CDR2 FQNNGV, per germline. CDR3 size: 16 residues. V lost 4 bases, J lost 5 bases, and 20 bases lay in between. CDR3 residues: CASSSRVSGTGETQYF. CDR3 sequence (DNA): TGTGCCAGCAGCTCCCGGGTCTCCGGGACCGGTGAGACCCAGTACTTC.

The rearrangement uses TRBV5-1 and TRBJ2-7; 10 bases line up with TRBD2. CDR1 is SGHRS, CDR2 YFSETQ, per germline. The ends lost 5 bases at V and 5 bases at J; junction bases unmatched: 16. This CDR3 region has 17 residues. The DNA for the CDR3 is TGCGCCAGCAGTAGTACTCCAGCGGGAGGGCCGAAGAACGAGCAGTACTTC. It encodes CASSSTPAGGPKNEQYF.

This rearrangement joins TRBV18 to TRBJ2-5; D assignment may be TRBD1 or TRBD2 (5 bases each). V was trimmed by 4 bases and J by 2 bases, leaving 14 bases between them. Germline CDR1 is KGHSH and CDR2 is LQKENI. This CDR3 has 15 amino acids. Here the CDR3 DNA reads TGTGCCAGCTCACTGGGGACCGGACATCAAGAGACCCAGTACTTC. Translation gives CASSLGTGHQETQYF. The whole variable domain, filled in from reference TRBV18 and TRBJ2-5, reads NAGVMQNPRHLVRRRGQEARLRCSPMKGHSHVYWYRQLPEEGLKFMVYLQKENIIDESGMPKERFSAEFPKEGPSILRIQQVVRGDSAAYFCASSLGTGHQETQYFGPGTRLLVL.

About this clonotype itself: A read error may be the cause here, since a much bigger clone is one base away. The chain employs TRBV7-8 and TRBJ2-1, with 7 bases identical to TRBD2. From germline, CDR1 is SGHVS and CDR2 FQNEAQ. The CDR3 loop spans 19 amino acids. Unmatched junction bases numbered 19, after V lost 0 bases and J lost 8 bases. The CDR3 nucleotides read TGTGCCAGCAGCTTAGCTCGTTTCTCTGAGGCGGGGGTGGAGGATGAGCAGTTCTTC. This translates into CASSLARFSEAGVEDEQFF.

The chain carries TRBV29-1 and TRBJ2-3; the D call may be TRBD1 or TRBD2 (5 bases each). Trimming removed 3 bases from V and 6 bases from J, with 28 bases in between. CDR3 size: 18 residues. Germline-derived CDR1 and CDR2 are SQVTM and ANQGSEA. CDR3 in DNA: TGCAGCGTTGAGGCACGGGGCCCGTTCGAGGGAGCGGCGGATACGCAGTATTTT. It codes for CSVEARGPFEGAADTQYF.

The chain joins TRBV4-1 to TRBJ2-1; no clear D. This CDR3 has 12 amino acids. Germline values: CDR1 MGHRA, CDR2 YSYEKL. V lost 4 bases to trimming and J lost 9 bases, with 10 bases between them. CDR3 residues: CASSPEAGEQFF. DNA for the CDR3: TGCGCCAGCAGCCCCGAGGCTGGTGAGCAGTTCTTC.

J is TRBJ2-3 and V is TRBV5-6; possible D gene TRBD2, 5 bases. The ends were cut back, 4 bases at V and 4 bases at J, with 13 bases in the middle. Looked up from germline, CDR1 is SGHDT and CDR2 is YYEEEE. There are 14 residues in the CDR3. The CDR3 nucleotides read TGTGCCAGCAGCGAGCTAAGCGGCTCAGATACGCAGTATTTT. Its protein product is CASSELSGSDTQYF.

V gene TRBV7-9 combines with J gene TRBJ1-2, with 8 bases lining up with TRBD1. V trimming: 0 bases; J trimming: 5 bases; junction bases outside the gene matches: 5. This CDR3 contains 15 residues. The germline V gene has CDR1 SEHNR and CDR2 FQNEAQ (reference sequence). CDR3 DNA sequence: TGTGCCAGCAGCTTAGCAGACAGGGGAGGATATGGCTACACCTTC. It yields the protein CASSLADRGGYGYTF.

The CDR3 region is CASSASGTGGEKLFF. In DNA, the CDR3 is TGTGCCAGCAGCGCATCCGGGACAGGGGGGGAAAAACTGTTTTTT. The V gene is TRBV27, the J gene TRBJ1-4; 11 nucleotides agree with TRBD1. The CDR3 spans 15 residues. V trimming: 6 bases; J trimming: 8 bases; junction bases outside the gene matches: 8. Germline CDR1 MNHEY, CDR2 SMNVEV (reference sequence).

The V call is TRBV7-2, the J call TRBJ2-4, with D possibly being TRBD2 (6 bases). With the DNA end fitting TRBJ2-7 better, the J assignment may be wrong. The CDR3 covers 11 residues. Germline V gives CDR1 SGHTA, CDR2 FQGNSA. CDR3 sequence reads: CASRGTDEQYF. CDR3 coding DNA: TGTGCCAGCAGGGGGACTGACGAGCAGTACTTC.

This sequence joins TRBV6-1 and TRBJ2-3, with D possibly called TRBD1 or TRBD2 (6 bases each). Between the trimmed V and J ends, which lost 4 bases and 1 base, there was a span of 12 bases. Germline assignment: CDR1 MNHNS and CDR2 SASEGT. This CDR3 is built from 15 residues. CDR3 loop: CASSVGGTRTDTQYF. CDR3 in DNA: TGTGCCAGCAGTGTAGGGGGGACCCGCACAGATACGCAGTATTTT.

In its sample, this clonotype was seen a few times. V gene TRBV29-1 combines with J gene TRBJ2-3; unclear D gene. The V and J ends lost 3 bases and 2 bases respectively, with 6 bases between them. The CDR3 runs to 12 residues. Germline CDR1 SQVTM, CDR2 ANQGSEA. The CDR3 sequence: CSVDPDTDTQYF. The CDR3 nucleotides read TGCAGCGTTGATCCGGACACAGATACGCAGTATTTT.

The genes are TRBV12-3 or TRBV12-4 and TRBJ1-5; D is unresolved. With 2 bases removed from V and 3 bases from J, the gap between germline ends came to 8 bases. The CDR3 totals 14 residues. This CDR3 reads CASSLSAVNQPQHF. The CDR3 coding sequence is TGTGCCAGCAGTTTAAGTGCCGTCAATCAGCCCCAGCATTTT.

In the case of this clonotype: A much more abundant neighbour one base away suggests this may be a read error. V gene TRBV6-5 combines with J gene TRBJ2-1; 14 bases align to TRBD2. The CDR3 runs 16 residues. The germline CDR1 and CDR2 sequences are MNHEY and SVGAGI. V lost 4 bases and J lost 9; bases outside the gene matches: 8. The CDR3 reads CASSSRTSGRRVEQFF. CDR3 coding DNA: TGTGCCAGCAGTTCCCGGACTAGCGGGAGGCGAGTTGAGCAGTTCTTC.

This clonotype appeared once. The germline gene is not matched at one end of the junction; a read error may be the cause. The chain couples TRBV7-8 to TRBJ1-2, with 9 nucleotides matching TRBD1. CDR1 SGHVS and CDR2 FQNEAQ come from the germline V gene. This CDR3 has 14 residues. CDR3 loop: CAGSPQGQGSGYTF. Written as DNA, the CDR3 is TGTGCCGGCAGCCCGCAGGGACAGGGATCCGGCTACACCTTC.

The chain links TRBV7-9 to TRBJ2-7; D is undetermined. V lost 4 bases to trimming and J lost 0 bases, with 16 bases between them. In germline, CDR1 is SEHNR, CDR2 FQNEAQ (reference sequence). The CDR3 runs 16 residues. The CDR3 nucleotides read TGTGCCAGCAGCTCCTATCCAGGCCGCAGCTCCTACGAGCAGTACTTC. Encoded protein: CASSSYPGRSSYEQYF.

The CDR3 is CASSLGVWLPQPYEQYF. CDR3 in DNA: TGTGCCAGCAGCTTAGGGGTGTGGCTTCCACAACCCTACGAGCAGTACTTC. This chain connects TRBV7-9 to TRBJ2-7; D call uncertain. Germline CDR1 and CDR2: SEHNR and FQNEAQ (reference sequence). The V end lost 1 base, the J end lost 2 bases, and 18 bases lay between the germline ends. There are 17 residues in the CDR3. The variable domain in full, completed from reference TRBV7-9 and TRBJ2-7, reads DTGVSQNPRHKITKRGQNVTFRCDPISEHNRLYWYRQTLGQGPEFLTYFQNEAQLEKSRLLSDRFSAERPKGSFSTLEIQRTEQGDSAMYLCASSLGVWLPQPYEQYFGPGTRLTVT.

The chain combines TRBV10-3 with TRBJ2-3; D uncertain. V lost 4 bases, J lost 3 bases, and 14 bases lay in between. There are 15 residues in the CDR3. Looked up from germline, CDR1 is ENHRY and CDR2 is SYGVKD. Here the CDR3 DNA reads TGTGCCATCAGTGGGATGGCAAGGGTAACAGATACGCAGTATTTT. Encoded protein: CAISGMARVTDTQYF.